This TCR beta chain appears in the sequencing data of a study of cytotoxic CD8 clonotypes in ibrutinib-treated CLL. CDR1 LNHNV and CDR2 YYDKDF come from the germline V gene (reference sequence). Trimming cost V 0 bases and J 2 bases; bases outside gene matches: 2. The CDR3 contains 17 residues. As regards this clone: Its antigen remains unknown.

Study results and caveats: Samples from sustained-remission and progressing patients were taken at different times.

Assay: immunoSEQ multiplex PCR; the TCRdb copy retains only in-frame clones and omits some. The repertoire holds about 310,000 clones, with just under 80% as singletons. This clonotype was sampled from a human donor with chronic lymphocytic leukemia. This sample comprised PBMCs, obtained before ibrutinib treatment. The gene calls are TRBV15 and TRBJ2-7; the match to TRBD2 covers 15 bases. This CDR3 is CATSRDRTSGRAYEQYF. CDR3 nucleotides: TGTGCCACCAGCAGAGATAGGACTAGCGGGAGGGCCTACGAGCAGTACTTC. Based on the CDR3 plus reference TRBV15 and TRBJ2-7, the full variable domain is DAMVIQNPRYQVTQFGKPVTLSCSQTLNHNVMYWYQQKSSQAPKLLFHYYDKDFNNEADTPDNFQSRRPNTSFCFLDIRSPGLGDTAMYLCATSRDRTSGRAYEQYFGPGTRLTVT.